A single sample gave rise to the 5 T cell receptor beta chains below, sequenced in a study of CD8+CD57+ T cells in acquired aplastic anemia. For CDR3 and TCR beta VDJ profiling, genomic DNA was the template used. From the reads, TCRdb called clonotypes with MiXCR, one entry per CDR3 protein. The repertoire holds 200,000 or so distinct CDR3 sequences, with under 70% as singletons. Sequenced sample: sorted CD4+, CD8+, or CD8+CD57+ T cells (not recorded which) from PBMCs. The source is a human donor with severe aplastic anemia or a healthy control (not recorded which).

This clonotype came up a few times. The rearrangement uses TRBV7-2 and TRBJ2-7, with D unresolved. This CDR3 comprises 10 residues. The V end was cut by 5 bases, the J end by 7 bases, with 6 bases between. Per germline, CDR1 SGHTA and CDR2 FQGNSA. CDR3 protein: CASSANEQYF. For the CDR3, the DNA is TGTGCCAGCAGCGCGAATGAGCAGTACTTC.

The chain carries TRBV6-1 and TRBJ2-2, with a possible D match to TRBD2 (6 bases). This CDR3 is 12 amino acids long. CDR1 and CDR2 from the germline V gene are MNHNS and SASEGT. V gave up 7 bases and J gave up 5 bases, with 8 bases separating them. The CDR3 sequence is CASNGGTGELFF. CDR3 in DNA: TGTGCCAGCAACGGGGGTACCGGGGAGCTGTTTTTT.

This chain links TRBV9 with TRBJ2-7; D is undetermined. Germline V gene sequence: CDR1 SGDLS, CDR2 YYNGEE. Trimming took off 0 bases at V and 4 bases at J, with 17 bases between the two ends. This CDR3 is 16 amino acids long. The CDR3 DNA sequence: TGTGCCAGCAGCGTAGAGGGCCATATCCCACAATACGAGCAGTACTTC. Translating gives CASSVEGHIPQYEQYF.

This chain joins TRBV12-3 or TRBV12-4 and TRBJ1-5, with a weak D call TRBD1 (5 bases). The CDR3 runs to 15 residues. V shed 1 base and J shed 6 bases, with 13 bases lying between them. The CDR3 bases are TGTGCCAGCAGTTTAGGGGTCAGGGTAGGTCAGCCCCAGCATTTT. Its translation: CASSLGVRVGQPQHF.

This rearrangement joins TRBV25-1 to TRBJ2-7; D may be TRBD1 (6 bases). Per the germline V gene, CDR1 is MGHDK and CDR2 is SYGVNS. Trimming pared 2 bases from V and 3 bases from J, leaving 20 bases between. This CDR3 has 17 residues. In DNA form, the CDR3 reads TGTGCCAGCAGTGAAGCCCCTCTAACAGGGAACCTCTACGAGCAGTACTTC. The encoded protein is CASSEAPLTGNLYEQYF.